Here is one T cell receptor (beta chain) with its context. Its antigen specificity is not known. No much larger clone is present one base from it, and per-base qualities are unavailable. These data belong to a study of blood T cells in healthy people across ages (dated by TCRdb to between 2014 and 2016). Notes on the research overall: In model experiments, template switching captured about one uniquely barcoded TCR beta cDNA molecule for every two T cells. To track age-related changes in TCR beta repertoire diversity, the study relied on deep sequencing normalized with unique cDNA molecular identifiers. Four age groups were formed from the donors: young (average about 16 years), middle-aged (around 40), aged (approximately 60) and long-lived (approximately 78). To avoid experimental bias, donors of different ages were spread randomly across the sequencing lanes. For two donors (one aged 18 to 29 and one aged 80 or older), the study analyzed two additional independent replicas of 1 million unique cDNA reads from the same blood draw. Study-wide conclusions, independent of this receptor: The CMV infection status of donors was not known, potentially confounding age-related changes in expanded clonotypes. As age increased, observed TCR beta diversity per million T cells dropped in a roughly linear way, and a significant reduction was already evident by age about 40. Conclusive comparison of naive and antigen-experienced compartments was prevented by the profiling of bulk unsorted PBMCs. A strong correlation was found between observed TCR beta diversity and the percentage of naive T cells measured by flow cytometry. Compared with the aged group, the long-lived group had more naive CD4+ T cells, fewer expanded clones and increased TCR diversity, suggesting age selection. Estimates of total diversity based on one million sequenced T cells were considered lower bounds and underestimates.

Systemically healthy Caucasian individuals from Russia, 39 in total and aged roughly 6 to 100 years, were included as donors. Each donor gave around 9 milliliters of peripheral blood, collected into EDTA-treated Vacutainer tubes. Ficoll-Paque density-gradient centrifugation was used to isolate PBMCs, with at least 6 million per sample. Trizol reagent was used to extract total RNA from PBMCs, with at least 5.5 micrograms per sample. Naive CD45RAhigh/CD27high T cell percentages were measured by flow cytometry on a PBMC aliquot from every donor. Library generation was performed with 5' RACE. Instrument used: Illumina HiSeq 2500. The second PCR ran for roughly 6 to 11 cycles and used a J-beta primer mix along with a sample-barcoded 5' primer. Each TCR beta cDNA molecule received a unique molecular identifier from a template-switch 5' adaptor carrying 12 random nucleotides. Each sample yielded at least 2.5 million CDR3-containing paired-end reads. All of the RNA was converted into first-strand cDNA using the Mint cDNA synthesis kit, with a TRBC-specific oligonucleotide serving as the primer. Following uracil-DNA glycosylase treatment, all cDNA underwent a first 18-cycle PCR with the universal primers M1SS and BC2_uni_R. In the original analysis: Each sample was normalized by randomly selecting 1 million high-quality reads, each carrying a distinct molecular identifier. Reads sharing molecular identifiers were discarded rather than binned into consensus sequences. MiTCR, with a Q25 quality threshold and the strictest error-elimination algorithm, was used for CDR3 identification, clonotype clustering and error correction. A nonparametric unseen species model with Euler transformation was used to estimate lower-bound total TCR beta diversity. TCRdb applied fastp at Q25 and MiXCR to the public reads, then kept only in-frame beta chains. Every CDR3 protein is listed once, alongside the most common genes and DNA of its rows. The V and J calls were not made by the authors but by TCRdb's processing. The sample table records some 780,000 distinct CDR3 sequences; 56% of these occur just once. The ten biggest clones cover approximately 24% of the sample.

The junction shows trimming of 1 base on V and 11 bases on J, and the gene matches do not reach 6 bases of it. Including cysteine and phenylalanine, the CDR3 has 14 amino acids. Only CDR3 DNA remains: 42 bases, in frame from the first base. The germline V gene supplies CDR1 SGHTA and CDR2 FQGNSA. The receptor chain draws on TRBV7-2 and TRBJ2-2, with 8 junctional bases fitting TRBD1. The sample consisted of blood. The clonotype originates from a man aged 40-50 years in good health. The encoded CDR3 is CASSLVSAGGELFF. The DNA sequence is given as TGTGCCAGCAGCTTAGTAAGCGCAGGGGGCGAGCTGTTTTTT.